Shown below are 22 T cell receptor beta chains from a single sample sequenced in a study of blood T cell repertoires in COVID-19. Profiling relied on immunoSEQ multiplex PCR, and the TCRdb table lists in-frame clones only, not all of them. The data show over 200,000 clones, with roughly 87% seen just once and about 9.3% held by the top ten. The specimen sequenced was PBMCs or T cells enriched from blood (not recorded which). The receptors stem from a man aged 18 to 35 with acute COVID-19.

A few counts support this clone. The chain uses TRBV27 and TRBJ1-2, with D uncertain. The CDR3 has 13 amino acids. Germline V gene lookup returns CDR1 MNHEY and CDR2 SMNVEV (reference sequence). The V gene lost 7 bases and the J gene lost 6 bases, with 15 bases spanning the gap. CDR3 DNA: TGTGCCAGCACGGGAGGGCCAGGAGATGGCTACACCTTC. It encodes CASTGGPGDGYTF.

The chain couples TRBV7-9 to TRBJ2-7, with TRBD1 matching over 7 bases. J was trimmed by 13 bases and V by 2 bases; bases with no gene match: 14. CDR1 is SEHNR and CDR2 is FQNEAQ in the germline V gene (reference sequence). The CDR3 is made up of 14 amino acids. DNA of the CDR3: TGTGCCAGCAGCTTACCTTGGACAGGAGAGGATTTATACTTC. It codes for CASSLPWTGEDLYF.

The rearrangement joins TRBV14 to TRBJ1-6, with D perhaps matching TRBD1 (5 bases). The CDR3 extends over 15 amino acids. The V and J ends lost 4 bases and 8 bases respectively, with 15 bases between them. Looked up from germline, CDR1 is SGHDN and CDR2 is FVKESK. The CDR3 is CASSPRRVGDSPLHF. The CDR3 DNA is TGTGCCAGCAGCCCGCGCAGGGTAGGAGATTCACCCCTCCACTTT.

This chain connects TRBV6-5 to TRBJ2-1, with 9 positions matching TRBD2. V was clipped by 6 bases and J by 1 base; unmatched bases: 4. CDR1 MNHEY and CDR2 SVGAGI come from the germline V gene. CDR3 length: 15 residues. DNA of the CDR3: TGTGCCAGCAGCCTCCTAGCGGGATCCTACAATGAGCAGTTCTTC. This sequence encodes CASSLLAGSYNEQFF.

The chain uses TRBV28 and TRBJ1-2; 9 bases match TRBD1. Germline CDR1 is MDHEN and CDR2 is SYDVKM. The CDR3 is made up of 15 amino acids. Trimming cost V 4 bases and J 3 bases; bases outside gene matches: 6. CDR3 DNA: TGTGCCAGCAGTTCTACACAGGGGGCTGACTATGGCTACACCTTC. Protein product: CASSSTQGADYGYTF.

The chain employs TRBV24-1 and TRBJ2-5, with D possibly being TRBD1 (5 bases). This CDR3 comprises 17 residues. Trimming took off 4 bases at V and 5 bases at J, with 22 bases between the two ends. The germline V gene encodes CDR1 KGHDR and CDR2 SFDVKD. The CDR3 DNA is TGTGCCACCAGTGACGATAAAGTGGGGCGAGCAGAGGAGACCCAGTACTTC. Translation gives CATSDDKVGRAEETQYF.

This clone was found once. The chain couples TRBV6-5 to TRBJ2-3; 11 nucleotides align to TRBD2. J was trimmed by 3 bases and V by 6 bases; bases with no gene match: 5. The CDR3 is 15 residues long. CDR1 is MNHEY and CDR2 is SVGAGI in the germline V gene. CDR3 DNA: TGTGCCAGCAGGAGACTAGCGGGAAGTACAGATACGCAGTATTTT. Its protein product is CASRRLAGSTDTQYF.

The chain couples TRBV7-9 to TRBJ2-7, with 12 positions matching TRBD1. Trimming at V came to 3 bases and at J to 6 bases, leaving 6 bases not matched to a gene. Germline CDR1 SEHNR, CDR2 FQNEAQ (reference sequence). The CDR3 has 15 residues. As DNA, the CDR3 is TGTGCCAGCAGCTTGGGGGACAGGGGGCTCGTCGAGCAGTACTTC. Translated: CASSLGDRGLVEQYF.

The chain carries TRBV11-2 and TRBJ2-7; possibly TRBD1 for D (6 bases). The CDR3 covers 14 residues. Trimming shortened V by 0 bases and J by 3 bases, and 9 bases separated the two germline ends. CDR1 and CDR2 (germline): SGHAT, FQNNGV. This CDR3 is CASSLEGADYEQYF. As DNA, the CDR3 is TGTGCCAGCAGCTTAGAGGGGGCAGACTACGAGCAGTACTTC. Looking up the rest from reference TRBV11-2 and TRBJ2-7 gives the full variable domain: EAGVAQSPRYKIIEKRQSVAFWCNPISGHATLYWYQQILGQGPKLLIQFQNNGVVDDSQLPKDRFSAERLKGVDSTLKIQPAKLEDSAVYLCASSLEGADYEQYFGPGTRLTVT.

This clone came up a few times. V and J are TRBV5-4 and TRBJ1-1; 10 nucleotides match TRBD1. J lost 0 bases, V lost 4 bases, and 9 bases had no gene match. CDR3 size: 17 residues. CDR1 and CDR2 from the germline V gene are SGHNT and YYREEE (reference sequence). In DNA form, the CDR3 reads TGTGCCAGCAGCCCCCGGACAGGGGGTACTATGAACACTGAAGCTTTCTTT. The encoded protein is CASSPRTGGTMNTEAFF.

The chain is built from TRBV4-3 and TRBJ2-7; TRBD2 matches 10 bases. This CDR3 has 16 amino acids. The germline CDR1 and CDR2 sequences are LGHNA and YSLEER. J was trimmed by 4 bases and V by 0 bases; bases with no gene match: 6. The CDR3 nucleotides are TGCGCCAGCAGCCAAGATTGGTATAGCGGGAGGTACGAGCAGTACTTC. Its translation is CASSQDWYSGRYEQYF.

The rearrangement joins TRBV7-3 to TRBJ1-3, with D hard to call. The CDR3 covers 13 residues. From germline, CDR1 is SGHTA and CDR2 FQGTGA. V lost 8 bases and J 0 bases, leaving 8 bases between the germline ends. The DNA for the CDR3 is TGTGCCAGCGCGGGAAGCTCTGGAAACACCATATATTTT. Amino acid sequence: CASAGSSGNTIYF.

This clone was picked up one time. The chain combines TRBV25-1 with TRBJ1-5; 7 bases align to TRBD1. The CDR3 has 18 amino acids. V trimming: 1 base; J trimming: 0 bases; junction bases outside the gene matches: 9. CDR1 is MGHDK and CDR2 is SYGVNS in the germline V gene. The CDR3 here is CASSESRGQADSNQPQHF. CDR3 sequence (DNA): TGTGCCAGCAGTGAATCCCGTGGACAGGCGGATAGCAATCAGCCCCAGCATTTT.

This chain connects TRBV20-1 to TRBJ2-7, with 14 nucleotides matching TRBD2. Unmatched junction bases numbered 1, after V lost 3 bases and J lost 6 bases. The CDR3 covers 13 residues. CDR1 is DFQATT and CDR2 is SNEGSKA in the germline V gene (reference sequence). This chain's CDR3 is CSASGLAGGEQYF. The DNA of the CDR3 is TGCAGTGCTAGTGGACTAGCGGGGGGCGAGCAGTACTTC.

The rearrangement joins TRBV18 to TRBJ2-3; D may be TRBD1 (5 bases). The CDR3 runs 15 residues. Trimming removed 3 bases at V and 4 bases at J, with 14 bases between. Germline V gene lookup returns CDR1 KGHSH and CDR2 LQKENI. CDR3 in DNA: TGTGCCAGCTCACCCCCAGATCTGGGGCCAGATACGCAGTATTTT. Its protein is CASSPPDLGPDTQYF.

The J gene is TRBJ2-2, the V gene TRBV2, with 11 positions matching TRBD2. Germline lookup yields CDR1 SNHLY and CDR2 FYNNEI. J was trimmed by 0 bases and V by 3 bases; bases with no gene match: 6. The CDR3 sequence is 18 residues long. CDR3 bases: TGTGCCAGCAGTGATGCCGGGACTAGCGGAACGAACACCGGGGAGCTGTTTTTT. It codes for CASSDAGTSGTNTGELFF.

The chain couples TRBV28 to TRBJ2-3; 9 bases agree with TRBD1. Germline values: CDR1 MDHEN, CDR2 SYDVKM. J was trimmed by 3 bases and V by 4 bases; bases with no gene match: 5. This CDR3 contains 15 residues. CDR3 DNA: TGTGCCAGCAGTTCGGGACAGGGCCTAACAGATACGCAGTATTTT. It specifies CASSSGQGLTDTQYF.

The chain combines TRBV3-1 (or the pseudogene TRBV3-2) with TRBJ1-3, with TRBD1 matching over 9 bases. The trim removed 0 bases at V and 7 bases at J, leaving 7 bases unmatched. Germline V gene lookup returns CDR1 LGHDT and CDR2 YNNKEL (reference sequence). CDR3 length: 16 amino acids. CDR3 loop: CASSQDGGTGSNTIYF. For the CDR3, the DNA is TGTGCCAGCAGCCAAGATGGCGGGACAGGGAGTAACACCATATATTTT.

The chain combines TRBV28 with TRBJ2-7; TRBD1 matches 9 bases. V shed 3 bases, J shed 4 bases, and the junction held 4 bases outside the gene matches. Germline CDR1 and CDR2: MDHEN and SYDVKM. The CDR3 consists of 14 residues. This chain's CDR3 is CASSFGTGPYEQYF. The CDR3 DNA follows: TGTGCCAGCAGTTTTGGGACAGGGCCGTACGAGCAGTACTTC.

The chain employs TRBV7-9 and TRBJ2-7; 7 bases map to TRBD1. From germline, CDR1 is SEHNR and CDR2 FQNEAQ (reference sequence). The CDR3 has 16 residues. Trimming cost V 1 base and J 3 bases; bases outside gene matches: 9. The CDR3 sequence is CASSLEAGGFLYEQYF. For the CDR3, the DNA is TGTGCCAGCAGCTTAGAAGCAGGGGGTTTCCTCTACGAGCAGTACTTC.

V is TRBV4-2 and J is TRBJ2-1, with 11 nucleotides matching TRBD2. Germline CDR1 LGHNA, CDR2 YNFKEQ. The V and J ends lost 0 bases and 5 bases, in that order; junction bases with no gene match: 3. There are 16 residues in the CDR3. The DNA of the CDR3 is TGTGCCAGCAGCCAAGAAGGACTAGCGGGTGACAATGAGCAGTTCTTC. It is translated as CASSQEGLAGDNEQFF.

V and J are TRBV3-1 (or the pseudogene TRBV3-2) and TRBJ2-4, with TRBD2 matching 16 bases. Germline V lookup: CDR1 LGHDT, CDR2 YNNKEL (reference sequence). The ends lost 0 bases at V and 3 bases at J; junction bases unmatched: 8. This CDR3 has 20 residues. The CDR3 is CASSQEGTSGRERVKNIQYF. The CDR3 DNA is TGTGCCAGCAGCCAAGAAGGGACTAGCGGGAGGGAGAGGGTCAAAAACATTCAGTACTTC.